This T cell receptor (beta chain) comes out of a study of glioma-infiltrating T cells after dendritic cell vaccination. Study-wide results and limits: Only a small number of patients had complete blood and tumor samples. Higher TCR clonality did not directly relate to longer survival.

Up to about 2 ug genomic DNA was used for TCRB CDR3 amplification. Here immunoSEQ multiplex PCR was the method, and the copy in TCRdb shows in-frame clones only, minus some. This table has tens of thousands of clones, roughly 84% appearing once. A note on this clone: Antigen specificity is unknown.

The sequence derives from a human donor with glioblastoma. Sequences were derived from blood, sampled before dendritic cell vaccination.

CDR3 in amino acids: CASSLRGSGETQYF. DNA for the CDR3: TGTGCCAGCAGTCTCAGAGGGTCGGGAGAGACCCAGTACTTC. V usage is TRBV5-4 and J usage is TRBJ2-5; D perhaps matches TRBD2 (5 bases). Germline values: CDR1 SGHNT, CDR2 YYREEE (reference sequence). The V end lost 5 bases, the J end lost 4 bases, and 15 bases lay between the germline ends. This CDR3 spans 14 amino acids.